The entry below gives a single T cell receptor beta chain sequence along with its context. Its antigen is still unknown. The sample comes from a study of T-cell memory formation after mild COVID-19. As for the study in general: Clusters were largely donor specific. Study conclusions and caveats: Among contracting clones, CD4+ were mainly CM/EM and CD8+ enriched in EMRA.

Via MiXCR, TCRdb re-called the 5' RACE reads, giving one row per CDR3 protein. This table has more than 300,000 distinct CDR3 sequences, 20% to 25% appearing once. Trimming took 4 bases from V and 0 from J; bases not matched to a gene: 10. The CDR3 totals 18 residues. Germline CDR1 ENHRY, CDR2 SYGVKD. The clonotype was recovered from a man younger than 30 who had mild COVID-19 (a few samples of this study predate the infection). Cell type and time point are not known. The sequencing sample was made of PBMCs or a T cell subset sorted from them (not recorded which). The chain combines TRBV10-3 with TRBJ1-3, with 9 bases lining up with TRBD1. CDR3 coding DNA: TGTGCCATCAGTGCGGGACAGGGACTATTGAGCTCTGGAAACACCATATATTTT. This codes for CAISAGQGLLSSGNTIYF.